The T cell receptor (beta chain) described here comes from a study of OX40 agonist ivuxolimab in advanced cancers. Study-level background: Ivuxolimab, which targeted the costimulatory receptor OX40 (CD134), was an agonistic, fully human IgG2 monoclonal antibody. Intravenous ivuxolimab was administered to patients every 2 weeks at six dose levels: 0.01, 0.1, 0.3, 1.5, 3 and 10 mg/kg. The monotherapy dose-escalation portion (N ≈ 55 patients) of the phase I ivuxolimab trial is reported in the paper. The purpose of peripheral TCRbeta sequencing was to test whether ivuxolimab changed TCR sequence diversity and led to clonal T-cell expansion. In the dose-escalation cohort, more than 75% of patients were male, and the mean age was around 60 years, with a range of 23 to 79. Patients were allowed to have had prior anti-PD-1, anti-PD-L1 or anti-CTLA-4 therapy, and more than 30% of the dose-escalation patients had previously received checkpoint inhibitors. Of the 50 to 55 dose-escalation patients, hepatocellular carcinoma was present in approximately 20, melanoma in some 15, renal cell carcinoma in 9 and head and neck cancer in 9. Partial responses occurred in three dose-escalation patients: two with cutaneous melanoma and one with hepatocellular carcinoma.

The trial excluded patients who had a history of autoimmune disease or were on systemic immunosuppression. Peripheral blood for TCR sequencing was drawn from every dose cohort at baseline, at cycle 4 day 1 and at cycle 7 day 1. Samples were obtained from an open-label, multicenter, first-in-human phase I dose-escalation trial of ivuxolimab. Adults with locally advanced or metastatic melanoma, renal cell carcinoma, hepatocellular carcinoma or head and neck squamous cell carcinoma were enrolled in the trial. Before TCR sequencing, CD4+ T cells and CD8+ T cells were sorted from peripheral blood as separate populations. A note on this clone: This receptor's antigen is unknown. One base away there is no much larger clone; base qualities are not given.

Genomic DNA was isolated from the sorted cells so that the TCRbeta CDR3 region could be sequenced. The immunoSEQ Assay was used to sequence the TCRbeta CDR3 regions. In TCRdb, the immuneACCESS table is reduced to in-frame sequences with V and J assigned. These tables do not hold every clone; where another copy was compared, an unresolved V gene accounts for under half, and the others remain unexplained. The sample records some 90,000 clones, approximately 92% of which are singletons. About 3.6% of the sample is in the top ten clones. V is pared back by 3 bases and J by 0 bases, with 14 bases lying between the germline termini. CDR1 and CDR2 are read off the germline V gene as MGHRA and YSYEKL. Reading from cysteine to phenylalanine, the CDR3 counts 17 amino acids. The CDR3 DNA has 51 bases and is translated from base 1. Findings and caveats that apply to the study as a whole: Which antigens the clonally expanded peripheral T cells were specific for was not determined. In the 0.1-3.0 mg/kg groups, partial responders had among the lowest normalized peripheral clonal expansion, particularly in CD8+ T cells. Clonal expansion of both CD4+ and CD8+ blood T cells was observed from baseline to week 6 at doses 0.1 to 3.0 mg/kg. After ivuxolimab, CD8+ T cells had more expanded clones than CD4+ T cells on average. Low levels of normalized T-cell clonal expansion were also seen in some nonresponding patients.

This TCR derives from an adult with an advanced solid tumor such as melanoma, head and neck, liver or kidney cancer. The chain joins TRBV4-1 to TRBJ1-4; confidence is insufficient to name the D gene. Material: CD4+ or CD8+ T cells sorted from blood, obtained in a trial of the OX40 agonist ivuxolimab. The CDR3 here reads CASSHFALQTTNEKLFF. Read as DNA, the sequence is TGCGCCAGCAGCCATTTTGCCCTACAGACAACTAATGAAAAACTGTTTTTT.